These 20 T cell receptor beta chains were sequenced from one sample in a study of T cell changes during pregnancy in multiple sclerosis. TCRdb's copy holds only in-frame clones and misses some; the assay was immunoSEQ multiplex PCR. The sample shows tens of thousands of clones, roughly 92% of them seen only once. The material was peripheral blood, obtained in the second trimester of pregnancy. Every receptor here comes from a female donor with multiple sclerosis, enrolled in a pregnancy study.

The chain recombines TRBV12-5 with TRBJ1-5; possible D gene TRBD1, 5 bases. V lost 0 bases, J lost 5 bases, and 14 bases lay in between. Germline V gene lookup returns CDR1 LGHNT and CDR2 FRNRAP. CDR3 size: 16 residues. The CDR3 is CASGLVGVQGDQPQHF. For the CDR3, the DNA is TGTGCTAGTGGTTTGGTAGGTGTCCAGGGTGATCAGCCCCAGCATTTT.

The chain is built from TRBV20-1 and TRBJ2-7; D may be TRBD2 (6 bases). From germline, CDR1 is DFQATT and CDR2 SNEGSKA (reference sequence). The length of the CDR3 is 11 residues. Trimming pared 4 bases from V and 4 bases from J, leaving 8 bases between. CDR3 amino acids: CSATGGYEQYF. The CDR3 nucleotides read TGCAGTGCTACCGGGGGTTACGAGCAGTACTTC.

This rearrangement joins TRBV7-9 to TRBJ1-2; TRBD1 agrees at 10 bases. Per germline, CDR1 SEHNR and CDR2 FQNEAQ (reference sequence). There are 17 residues in the CDR3. Unmatched junction bases numbered 8, after V lost 0 bases and J lost 4 bases. The DNA of the CDR3 is TGTGCCAGCAGCTTAGCGTCGGGGACAGGGGCTCTCTATGGCTACACCTTC. This gives the protein CASSLASGTGALYGYTF.

The J gene is TRBJ2-1, the V gene TRBV18; a possible D gene is TRBD1 (7 bases). This CDR3 comprises 16 residues. In germline, CDR1 is KGHSH, CDR2 LQKENI. V dropped 0 bases and J dropped 6 bases, with 15 bases sitting between them. Written as DNA, the CDR3 is TGTGCCAGCTCACCACCGGGGGGACAGAGTATCAATGAGCAGTTCTTC. This encodes CASSPPGGQSINEQFF.

This clone was found once. The rearrangement links TRBV7-2 to TRBJ1-2, with D unresolved. V lost 2 bases, J lost 6 bases, and 13 bases lay in between. Germline V gene data show CDR1 as SGHTA and CDR2 as FQGNSA. This CDR3 has 14 amino acids. Here the CDR3 DNA reads TGTGCCAGCAGCTTACAGGTCGCTCTCGATGGCTACACCTTC. Its translation is CASSLQVALDGYTF.

The chain links TRBV2 to TRBJ2-1; 7 positions match TRBD1. The germline CDR1 and CDR2 sequences are SNHLY and FYNNEI. The CDR3 has 15 residues. Unmatched junction bases numbered 12, after V lost 7 bases and J lost 6 bases. CDR3 nucleotides: TGTGCCAGCACTGAGGGGGCAGGGGCCGCCAATGAGCAGTTCTTC. This sequence encodes CASTEGAGAANEQFF.

The table lists this clone with a count of one. This chain connects TRBV25-1 to TRBJ2-7; 11 bases line up with TRBD2. The CDR3 has 14 amino acids. Germline lookup yields CDR1 MGHDK and CDR2 SYGVNS. V trimming: 5 bases; J trimming: 4 bases; junction bases outside the gene matches: 4. CDR3 DNA sequence: TGTGCCAGCAGTCTAGCGGGAGGTACGTACGAGCAGTACTTC. Translation gives CASSLAGGTYEQYF.

This chain uses TRBV7-8 with TRBJ2-5, with D possibly being TRBD1 (6 bases). Between the trimmed V and J ends, which lost 5 bases and 3 bases, there was a span of 7 bases. This CDR3 region has 12 residues. Germline loops: CDR1 SGHVS, CDR2 FQNEAQ. The CDR3 is CASSDRKETQYF. The CDR3 region has the DNA TGTGCCAGCAGCGACAGGAAAGAGACCCAGTACTTC.

The chain is built from TRBV10-3 and TRBJ2-5; 11 bases are shared with TRBD2. The CDR3 runs 17 residues. Germline CDR1 is ENHRY and CDR2 is SYGVKD. Trimming at V came to 0 bases and at J to 1 base, leaving 4 bases not matched to a gene. CDR3 bases: TGTGCCATCAGTGAGTCGGCCCTAGCGGGGGGCCAAGAGACCCAGTACTTC. Its protein product is CAISESALAGGQETQYF.

The rearrangement uses TRBV5-1 and TRBJ2-2; 9 bases line up with TRBD2. From germline, CDR1 is SGHRS and CDR2 YFSETQ. The CDR3 sequence is 20 residues long. V dropped 2 bases and J dropped 2; count of bases not matched to a gene: 16. CDR3 bases: TGCGCCAGCAGCTTCGGCAATACGGGACTAGCCGGAGCAAACACCGGGGAGCTGTTTTTT. It yields the protein CASSFGNTGLAGANTGELFF.

The chain couples TRBV5-6 to TRBJ1-3; a possible D gene is TRBD1 (6 bases). This CDR3 is built from 15 residues. Germline assignment: CDR1 SGHDT and CDR2 YYEEEE. The V gene lost 1 base and the J gene lost 4 bases, with 12 bases spanning the gap. The CDR3 DNA sequence: TGTGCCAGCAGCTTGACAGGGCCGGTAGGAAACACCATATATTTT. Translation gives CASSLTGPVGNTIYF.

V is TRBV19 and J is TRBJ2-3, with 8 positions matching TRBD1. The germline gives CDR1 LNHDA, CDR2 SQIVND (reference sequence). Trimming took 6 bases from V and 4 from J; bases not matched to a gene: 6. The CDR3 loop spans 14 amino acids. CDR3 bases: TGTGCCAGTAGAGGACAGGGAGGCGCAGATACGCAGTATTTT. Its protein product is CASRGQGGADTQYF.

V gene TRBV5-5 combines with J gene TRBJ2-1; D gene ambiguous. Trimming took off 6 bases at V and 3 bases at J, with 13 bases between the two ends. The germline gives CDR1 SGHKS, CDR2 YYEKEE (reference sequence). The CDR3 is 14 residues long. CDR3 amino acids: CASTTIENYNEQFF. Here the CDR3 DNA reads TGTGCCAGCACCACAATCGAAAACTACAATGAGCAGTTCTTC.

The chain joins TRBV7-9 to TRBJ2-7; 7 bases align to TRBD1. The CDR3 length is 16 residues. From germline, CDR1 is SEHNR and CDR2 FQNEAQ (reference sequence). J was trimmed by 1 base and V by 4 bases; bases with no gene match: 10. This CDR3 reads CASSSSPGQLSYEQYF. The CDR3 DNA is TGTGCCAGCAGCTCAAGCCCGGGACAGCTGTCCTACGAGCAGTACTTC.

In DNA, the CDR3 is TGTGCCAGCAGCCAAGCAGGGGTCCTTTACAATGAGCAGTTCTTC. It codes for CASSQAGVLYNEQFF. The chain joins TRBV16 to TRBJ2-1; D perhaps matches TRBD1 (6 bases). The CDR3 is made up of 15 amino acids. Germline V gives CDR1 KGHSY, CDR2 FQNENV. The V and J ends lost 2 bases and 4 bases respectively, with 12 bases between them.

The chain couples TRBV2 to TRBJ2-1; D is possibly TRBD2 (5 bases). The CDR3 length is 15 residues. CDR1 and CDR2 (germline): SNHLY, FYNNEI. The ends were cut back, 6 bases at V and 0 bases at J, with 12 bases in the middle. CDR3: CASRPDLSSYNEQFF. The DNA of the CDR3 is TGTGCCAGCAGGCCGGACTTGAGCTCCTACAATGAGCAGTTCTTC.

This sequence joins TRBV7-9 and TRBJ1-2; 7 bases are shared with TRBD1. This CDR3 is 13 amino acids long. From germline, CDR1 is SEHNR and CDR2 FQNEAQ (reference sequence). V dropped 5 bases and J dropped 5; count of bases not matched to a gene: 5. Here the CDR3 reads CASSPGTAYGYTF. CDR3 sequence (DNA): TGTGCCAGCAGCCCCGGGACAGCGTATGGCTACACCTTC.

This chain uses TRBV7-2 with TRBJ1-1; 7 bases are a match to TRBD1. Germline V gene lookup returns CDR1 SGHTA and CDR2 FQGNSA. The CDR3 is 14 residues long. Unmatched junction bases numbered 4, after V lost 5 bases and J lost 1 base. CDR3 sequence reads: CASSRDRANTEAFF. DNA for the CDR3: TGTGCCAGCAGCCGAGACAGGGCGAACACTGAAGCTTTCTTT.

The chain combines TRBV7-2 with TRBJ2-5; possibly TRBD1 for D (5 bases). Germline V gives CDR1 SGHTA, CDR2 FQGNSA. Between the trimmed V and J ends, which lost 1 base and 4 bases, there was a span of 16 bases. The CDR3 covers 16 residues. The CDR3 nucleotides are TGTGCCAGCAGCTTAGGGGGCGGATTCCGTGGAGAGACCCAGTACTTC. The encoded protein is CASSLGGGFRGETQYF.

The chain combines TRBV19 with TRBJ2-7; weak D call: TRBD1 (6 bases). Germline CDR1 is LNHDA and CDR2 is SQIVND (reference sequence). CDR3 length: 14 amino acids. V was clipped by 5 bases and J by 3 bases, with 14 bases between them. In DNA, the CDR3 is TGTGCCAGTAGTTCGGGACACGCGAGCTACGAGCAGTACTTC. The encoded protein is CASSSGHASYEQYF.